The 31 T cell receptor beta chains in this list originate from one sample, sequenced in a study of T-cell memory formation after mild COVID-19. MiXCR, applied by TCRdb to the 5' RACE reads, yields one record per CDR3 protein. The sample records 200,000 or so distinct CDR3 sequences, around 19% being singletons. The sequenced sample was PBMCs or a T cell subset sorted from them (not recorded which). All receptors come from an adult woman who had mild COVID-19 (a few samples of this study predate the infection). Cell type and time point are not known.

A few counts support this clonotype. This chain connects TRBV5-8 to TRBJ2-7; D possibly corresponds to TRBD2 (6 bases). Germline loops: CDR1 SGHTS, CDR2 YDEGEE. This CDR3 is 14 amino acids long. V was clipped by 5 bases and J by 1 base, with 13 bases between them. The CDR3 region has the DNA TGTGCCAGCAGTAGACCGGGACTTTCCTACGAGCAGTACTTC. This gives the protein CASSRPGLSYEQYF.

The rearrangement links TRBV18 to TRBJ1-5; D is unresolved. The CDR3 length is 15 residues. V lost 3 bases to trimming and J lost 0 bases, with 9 bases between them. The germline CDR1 and CDR2 sequences are KGHSH and LQKENI. The CDR3 bases are TGTGCCAGCTCACCGAAGATAACTAGCAATCAGCCCCAGCATTTT. Amino acids: CASSPKITSNQPQHF.

This clonotype was recorded many times. This chain uses TRBV7-2 with TRBJ2-5, with 8 bases matching TRBD1. Looked up from germline, CDR1 is SGHTA and CDR2 is FQGNSA. Trimming cost V 0 bases and J 5 bases; bases outside gene matches: 5. This CDR3 is built from 15 residues. CDR3 in DNA: TGTGCCAGCAGCTTAGCACCCACAGGGGGGGAGACCCAGTACTTC. As protein: CASSLAPTGGETQYF.

This clonotype was observed a handful of times. The chain has TRBV6-5 and TRBJ1-5; D is unclear. The CDR3 contains 12 residues. Trimming took off 6 bases at V and 3 bases at J, with 6 bases between the two ends. The germline V gene has CDR1 MNHEY and CDR2 SVGAGI. CDR3 sequence (DNA): TGTGCCAGCAGGGCAGCCAATCAGCCCCAGCATTTT. Translated: CASRAANQPQHF.

This clonotype was detected only a few times. The rearrangement links TRBV11-3 to TRBJ2-3; TRBD1 is a possible D gene (5 bases). Germline assignment: CDR1 SGHNT and CDR2 YENEEA. CDR3 size: 14 residues. V lost 4 bases to trimming and J lost 12 bases, with 20 bases between them. The CDR3 is CASSSPQRQNRQYF. In DNA form, the CDR3 reads TGTGCCAGCAGCTCTCCCCAGCGACAGAACCGCCAGTATTTT.

V and J are TRBV21-1 and TRBJ1-1. TRBV21-1 has pseudogene status. The CDR3 is made up of 15 amino acids. The CDR3 DNA reads TGTGCCAGCAGCAGGGGCCCCGCGGAATACACTGAAGCTTTCTTT. Translation gives CASSRGPAEYTEAFF.

The J gene is TRBJ2-1, the V gene TRBV9; 10 bases agree with TRBD1. The CDR3 extends over 16 amino acids. Losses at the gene ends were 2 bases for V and 3 bases for J; bases not matched to a gene: 5. The germline V gene has CDR1 SGDLS and CDR2 YYNGEE. CDR3 in amino acids: CASSVRDRGNYNEQFF. CDR3 coding DNA: TGTGCCAGCAGCGTGCGGGACAGGGGCAACTACAATGAGCAGTTCTTC.

This clonotype came up a few times. The chain uses TRBV25-1 and TRBJ2-3, with a tentative D call TRBD2 (6 bases). Trimming shortened V by 1 base and J by 1 base, and 12 bases separated the two germline ends. The CDR3 is made up of 16 amino acids. The germline V gene has CDR1 MGHDK and CDR2 SYGVNS. CDR3 protein: CASSESSGLRTDTQYF. CDR3 sequence (DNA): TGTGCCAGCAGTGAATCTTCGGGACTTCGCACAGATACGCAGTATTTT.

There are a few counts of this clonotype. The CDR3 protein is CATSDFWGTNTGELFF. The CDR3 nucleotides read TGTGCCACCAGTGATTTTTGGGGAACGAACACCGGGGAGCTGTTTTTT. The chain employs TRBV24-1 and TRBJ2-2; D not resolved. The V and J ends lost 1 base and 0 bases respectively, with 8 bases between them. In germline, CDR1 is KGHDR, CDR2 SFDVKD. This CDR3 has 16 amino acids.

The CDR3 DNA reads as TGTGCCAGCAGCATCGGACTAGCGGGAGGCCTCGAGCAGTACTTC. It encodes CASSIGLAGGLEQYF. This chain joins TRBV11-2 and TRBJ2-7; 14 bases match TRBD2. The J segment lost 6 bases and the V segment lost 5 bases, leaving 6 bases of the junction unmatched. In germline, CDR1 is SGHAT, CDR2 FQNNGV. This CDR3 region has 15 residues.

The chain uses TRBV7-2 and TRBJ2-7; D call uncertain. Germline CDR1 and CDR2: SGHTA and FQGNSA. The V end was cut by 4 bases, the J end by 2 bases, with 9 bases between. CDR3 length: 13 residues. In DNA, the CDR3 is TGTGCCAGCAGCTCAAGATCGACCTACGAGCAGTACTTC. Translating it yields CASSSRSTYEQYF. The variable domain in full, with the rest retrieved from reference TRBV7-2 and TRBJ2-7, is GAGVSQSPSNKVTEKGKDVELRCDPISGHTALYWYRQSLGQGLEFLIYFQGNSAPDKSGLPSDRFSAERTGGSVSTLTIQRTQQEDSAVYLCASSSRSTYEQYFGPGTRLTVT.

This clonotype has more than one count but fewer than ten. CDR3 coding DNA: TGTGCCAGCAGTCCGGACCCGGGCTTCCAGCTCCACTTT. This gives the protein CASSPDPGFQLHF. The rearrangement uses TRBV12-3 or TRBV12-4 and TRBJ1-6, with unresolved D. Trimming removed 5 bases from V and 16 bases from J, with 18 bases in between. This CDR3 spans 13 amino acids.

The J gene is TRBJ2-1, the V gene TRBV27, with TRBD2 matching 8 bases. This CDR3 has 13 residues. Germline CDR1 reads MNHEY; CDR2 reads SMNVEV (reference sequence). J was trimmed by 8 bases and V by 6 bases; bases with no gene match: 6. Here the CDR3 DNA reads TGTGCCAGCAGAGTAGCGGGAAGGGATGAGCAGTTCTTC. As protein: CASRVAGRDEQFF.

The J gene is TRBJ1-3, the V gene TRBV4-1; D is undetermined. The germline CDR1 and CDR2 sequences are MGHRA and YSYEKL. The V and J ends lost 0 bases and 0 bases respectively, with 15 bases between them. This CDR3 is 18 amino acids long. The CDR3 bases are TGCGCCAGCAGCCAAGATCGGGTCCCTAGCCTCTCTGGAAACACCATATATTTT. Its translation is CASSQDRVPSLSGNTIYF.

The chain links TRBV5-1 to TRBJ1-1; TRBD1 might be the D (6 bases). Germline V gene data show CDR1 as SGHRS and CDR2 as YFSETQ. The CDR3 covers 16 residues. V lost 0 bases and J 6 bases, leaving 18 bases between the germline ends. The CDR3 is CASSLEDGGGGSEAFF. As DNA, the CDR3 is TGCGCCAGCAGCTTGGAGGATGGAGGTGGGGGCTCTGAAGCTTTCTTT.

This chain links TRBV12-3 or TRBV12-4 with TRBJ1-2; D may be TRBD1 (6 bases). Trimming left V 3 bases short and J 6 bases short, with 20 bases between. This CDR3 spans 16 amino acids. The DNA for the CDR3 is TGTGCCAGCAGTTTTCCAGGGGCCAGAAGTCGGGATGGCTACACCTTC. Translation gives CASSFPGARSRDGYTF.

This clonotype was seen a handful of times. The CDR3, as DNA: TGTGCCAGCTCCCCGCCGGGACAGGGTGCTCGGTACGAGCAGTACTTC. Translated: CASSPPGQGARYEQYF. The V and J genes are TRBV18 and TRBJ2-7; 9 bases agree with TRBD1. Germline trimming cut 6 bases from V and 4 bases from J; bases unmatched to any gene: 13. This CDR3 spans 16 amino acids. Per germline, CDR1 KGHSH and CDR2 LQKENI.

This clonotype was counted only a few times. The chain joins TRBV27 to TRBJ2-1; 16 bases are a match to TRBD2. The CDR3 runs to 16 residues. Germline loops: CDR1 MNHEY, CDR2 SMNVEV (reference sequence). With 11 bases clipped from V and 2 bases from J, the junction kept 6 bases outside the gene matches. The CDR3, as DNA: TGTGCCGCAGGGACTAGCGGGAGGGTCACCTACAATGAGCAGTTCTTC. It encodes CAAGTSGRVTYNEQFF.

This clonotype was detected a few times. This rearrangement joins TRBV6-2 or TRBV6-3 to TRBJ1-1; D might be TRBD1 (6 bases). The CDR3 sequence is 15 residues long. Germline CDR1 MNHEY, CDR2 SVGEGT. The V end lost 5 bases, the J end lost 1 base, and 14 bases lay between the germline ends. CDR3 residues: CASSNHREKNTEAFF. CDR3 in DNA: TGTGCCAGCAGTAACCACAGGGAGAAGAACACTGAAGCTTTCTTT.

As for this clonotype: The conserved closing phenylalanine or tryptophan is absent in this CDR3, likely reflecting a read error. V gene TRBV12-3 or TRBV12-4 combines with J gene TRBJ2-1; D is perhaps TRBD2 (5 bases). There are 14 residues in the CDR3. Trimming pared 7 bases from V and 0 bases from J, leaving 10 bases between. CDR3 bases: TGTGCCAGCAAGCCGGGAAGCTCCTACAATGAGCAGTTCTTA. This encodes CASKPGSSYNEQFL.

This clonotype was counted a few times. J is TRBJ2-7 and V is TRBV3-1; no firm D call. Germline V CDR1 and CDR2: LGHDT, YNNKEL (reference sequence). V lost 0 bases and J 6 bases, leaving 6 bases between the germline ends. This CDR3 contains 12 residues. CDR3 sequence: CASSQDLAEQYF. CDR3 DNA sequence: TGTGCCAGCAGCCAAGATTTGGCCGAGCAGTACTTC.

This clonotype has only a few counts. The V gene is TRBV12-3 or TRBV12-4, the J gene TRBJ1-5; weak D call: TRBD1 (6 bases). V lost 3 bases and J 6 bases, leaving 15 bases between the germline ends. The CDR3 sequence is 15 residues long. CDR3 DNA sequence: TGTGCCAGCAGTTTCGGGGGCACCGAACCTCAGCCCCAGCATTTT. The encoded protein is CASSFGGTEPQPQHF.

There are a few counts of this clonotype. The chain joins TRBV24-1 to TRBJ2-5; weak D call: TRBD2 (6 bases). Germline V gene sequence: CDR1 KGHDR, CDR2 SFDVKD. The length of the CDR3 is 15 residues. V gave up 2 bases and J gave up 2 bases, with 11 bases separating them. In DNA form, the CDR3 reads TGTGCCACCAGTGATTCAAAGCGGGCACAAGAGACCCAGTACTTC. Its protein is CATSDSKRAQETQYF.

The rearrangement uses TRBV12-3 or TRBV12-4 and TRBJ1-2, with 10 bases lining up with TRBD1. V was pared by 6 bases and J by 8 bases, with 9 bases of the junction left unmatched. The CDR3 spans 14 residues. The DNA of the CDR3 is TGTGCCAGCAGGGTCGCAGGACAGGGGGGAGGCTACACCTTC. Protein sequence: CASRVAGQGGGYTF.

The chain joins TRBV4-3 to TRBJ1-1; weak D call: TRBD1 (6 bases). In germline, CDR1 is LGHNA, CDR2 YSLEER. V dropped 6 bases and J dropped 0 bases, with 11 bases sitting between them. CDR3 size: 14 residues. The CDR3 DNA reads TGCGCCAGCAGAACGGGACACGTGAACACTGAAGCTTTCTTT. This gives the protein CASRTGHVNTEAFF.

This chain joins TRBV4-3 and TRBJ2-2; D tentatively fits TRBD1 or TRBD2 (5 bases each). There are 17 residues in the CDR3. Germline lookup yields CDR1 LGHNA and CDR2 YSLEER. V shed 3 bases and J shed 3 bases, with 17 bases lying between them. The CDR3 bases are TGCGCCAGCAGCCAGGGAGTCGGGGTAGGGGACACCGGGGAGCTGTTTTTT. Protein product: CASSQGVGVGDTGELFF.

The gene calls are TRBV12-3 or TRBV12-4 and TRBJ2-3; 12 bases are a match to TRBD2. The CDR3 is made up of 16 amino acids. V was pared by 6 bases and J by 2 bases, with 6 bases of the junction left unmatched. CDR3 in DNA: TGTGCCAGCAGAAAACTAGCGGGAGGCCCCACAGATACGCAGTATTTT. This sequence encodes CASRKLAGGPTDTQYF.

The rearrangement links TRBV4-2 to TRBJ1-2; unclear D gene. This CDR3 is built from 13 residues. V lost 0 bases, J lost 2 bases, and 4 bases lay in between. CDR1 and CDR2 (germline): LGHNA, YNFKEQ. This CDR3 reads CASSQDGNYGYTF. CDR3 in DNA: TGTGCCAGCAGCCAAGACGGGAACTATGGCTACACCTTC.

This clonotype occurred a few times. The rearrangement links TRBV6-5 to TRBJ2-1, with D hard to call. Between the trimmed V and J ends, which lost 2 bases and 10 bases, there was a span of 15 bases. Germline V gene lookup returns CDR1 MNHEY and CDR2 SVGAGI. CDR3 length: 14 amino acids. CDR3 residues: CASSYERVHGEQFF. CDR3 DNA: TGTGCCAGCAGTTACGAGAGAGTACACGGGGAGCAGTTCTTC.

This chain connects TRBV5-1 to TRBJ1-2; tentative D call: TRBD1 (5 bases). V lost 0 bases and J 8 bases, leaving 11 bases between the germline ends. CDR1 and CDR2 from the germline V gene are SGHRS and YFSETQ. CDR3 length equals 13 residues. The CDR3 DNA is TGCGCCAGCAGCTTGGTAGGGGTTAGCGGCTACACCTTC. Its translation: CASSLVGVSGYTF.

This clonotype was observed a handful of times. This chain connects TRBV7-9 to TRBJ1-2; 9 bases line up with TRBD1. After removal of 8 bases from V and 3 bases from J, the junction contained 7 bases not matched to a gene. The germline gives CDR1 SEHNR, CDR2 FQNEAQ (reference sequence). The CDR3 is made up of 14 amino acids. This CDR3 reads CASVPGQGHYGYTF. The CDR3 DNA sequence: TGTGCCAGCGTTCCGGGACAGGGACACTATGGCTACACCTTC.